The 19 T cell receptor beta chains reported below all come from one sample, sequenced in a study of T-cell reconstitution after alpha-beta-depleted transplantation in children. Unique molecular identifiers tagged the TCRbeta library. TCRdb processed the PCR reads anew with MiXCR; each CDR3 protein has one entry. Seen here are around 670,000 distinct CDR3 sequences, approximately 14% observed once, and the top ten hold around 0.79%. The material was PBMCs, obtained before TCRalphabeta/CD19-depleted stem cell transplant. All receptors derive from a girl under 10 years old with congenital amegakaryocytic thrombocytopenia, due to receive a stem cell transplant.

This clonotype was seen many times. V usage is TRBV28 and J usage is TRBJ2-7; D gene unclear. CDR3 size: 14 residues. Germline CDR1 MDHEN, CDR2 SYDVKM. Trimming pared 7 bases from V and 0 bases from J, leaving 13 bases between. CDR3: CASTLDRLSYEQYF. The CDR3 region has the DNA TGTGCCAGCACCCTTGATAGGCTCTCCTACGAGCAGTACTTC.

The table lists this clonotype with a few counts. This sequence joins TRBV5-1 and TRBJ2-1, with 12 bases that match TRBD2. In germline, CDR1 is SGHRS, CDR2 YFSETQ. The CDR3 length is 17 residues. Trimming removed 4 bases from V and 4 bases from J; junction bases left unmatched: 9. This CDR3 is CASSQTSGRPQYNEQFF. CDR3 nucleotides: TGCGCCAGCAGCCAGACTAGCGGGAGACCCCAATACAATGAGCAGTTCTTC.

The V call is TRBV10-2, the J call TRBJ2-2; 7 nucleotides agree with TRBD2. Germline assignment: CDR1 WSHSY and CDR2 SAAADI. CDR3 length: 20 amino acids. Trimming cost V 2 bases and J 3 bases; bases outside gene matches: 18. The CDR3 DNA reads TGCGCCAGCAGTGAGAGGTGGGAGGGCCCTTTTGCCCGGTACACCGGGGAGCTGTTTTTT. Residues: CASSERWEGPFARYTGELFF.

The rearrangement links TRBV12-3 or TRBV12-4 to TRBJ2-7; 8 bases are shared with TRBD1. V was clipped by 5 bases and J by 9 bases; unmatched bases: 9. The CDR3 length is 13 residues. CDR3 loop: CASSPGQGEGQYF. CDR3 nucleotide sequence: TGTGCCAGCAGTCCCGGACAGGGAGAGGGGCAGTACTTC.

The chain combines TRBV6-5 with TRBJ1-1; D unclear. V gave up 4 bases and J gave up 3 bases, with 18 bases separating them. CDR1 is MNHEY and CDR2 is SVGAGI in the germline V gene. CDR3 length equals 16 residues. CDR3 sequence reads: CASSLLTGTSYTEAFF. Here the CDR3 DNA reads TGTGCCAGCAGTTTACTTACTGGAACATCGTACACTGAAGCTTTCTTT.

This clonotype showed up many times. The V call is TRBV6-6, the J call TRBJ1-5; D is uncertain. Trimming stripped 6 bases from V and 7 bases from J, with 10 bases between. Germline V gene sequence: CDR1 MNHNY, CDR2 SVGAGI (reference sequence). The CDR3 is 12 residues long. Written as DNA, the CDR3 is TGTGCCAGCAGGACCGGGCGACAGCCCCAGCATTTT. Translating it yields CASRTGRQPQHF.

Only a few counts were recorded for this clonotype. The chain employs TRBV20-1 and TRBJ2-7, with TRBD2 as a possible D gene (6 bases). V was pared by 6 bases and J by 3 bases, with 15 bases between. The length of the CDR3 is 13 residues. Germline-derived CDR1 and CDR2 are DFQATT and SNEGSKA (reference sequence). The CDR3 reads CSARYGGFYEQYF. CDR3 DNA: TGCAGTGCCAGATACGGGGGATTCTACGAGCAGTACTTC.

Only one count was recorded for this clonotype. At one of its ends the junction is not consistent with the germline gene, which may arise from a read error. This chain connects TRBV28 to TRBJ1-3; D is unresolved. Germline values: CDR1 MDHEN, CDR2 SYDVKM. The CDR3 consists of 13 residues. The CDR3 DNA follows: TGTACCAGCGCGGAGTTCTCTGGAAACACCATATATTTT. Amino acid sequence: CTSAEFSGNTIYF.

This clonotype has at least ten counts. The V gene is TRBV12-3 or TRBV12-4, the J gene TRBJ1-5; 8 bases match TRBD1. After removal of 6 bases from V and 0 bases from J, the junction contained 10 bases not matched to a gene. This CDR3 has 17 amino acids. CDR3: CASSDRGGRFSNQPQHF. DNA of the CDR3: TGTGCCAGCAGCGACAGGGGAGGTCGATTTAGCAATCAGCCCCAGCATTTT.

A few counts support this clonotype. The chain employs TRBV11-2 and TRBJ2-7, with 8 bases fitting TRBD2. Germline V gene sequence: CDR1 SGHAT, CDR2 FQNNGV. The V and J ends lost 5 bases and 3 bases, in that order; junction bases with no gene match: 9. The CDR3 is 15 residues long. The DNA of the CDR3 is TGTGCCAGCAGCCCCAGGGTAGCGGGGATCTACGAGCAGTACTTC. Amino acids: CASSPRVAGIYEQYF.

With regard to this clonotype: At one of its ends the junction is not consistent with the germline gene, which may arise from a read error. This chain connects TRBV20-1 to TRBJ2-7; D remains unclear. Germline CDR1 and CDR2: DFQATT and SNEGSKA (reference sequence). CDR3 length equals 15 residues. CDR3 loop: CCARDLWASSYEQYF. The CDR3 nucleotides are TGCTGTGCTAGAGATCTTTGGGCTAGCTCCTACGAGCAGTACTTC.

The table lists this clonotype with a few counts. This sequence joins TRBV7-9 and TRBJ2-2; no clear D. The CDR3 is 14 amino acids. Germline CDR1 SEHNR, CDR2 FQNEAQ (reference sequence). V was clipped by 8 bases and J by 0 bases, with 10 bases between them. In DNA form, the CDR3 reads TGTGCCAGCCAAAGGGCAACGAACACCGGGGAGCTGTTTTTT. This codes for CASQRATNTGELFF.

In DNA, the CDR3 is TGCGCCAGCAGCCAAGGGGACAACTGGGGCGAGCAGTACTTC. Its protein product is CASSQGDNWGEQYF. The genes are TRBV4-1 and TRBJ2-7, with D maybe TRBD1 (6 bases). V was shortened by 1 base and J by 6 bases, with 13 bases between the two germline ends. Germline loops: CDR1 MGHRA, CDR2 YSYEKL. The CDR3 loop spans 14 amino acids.

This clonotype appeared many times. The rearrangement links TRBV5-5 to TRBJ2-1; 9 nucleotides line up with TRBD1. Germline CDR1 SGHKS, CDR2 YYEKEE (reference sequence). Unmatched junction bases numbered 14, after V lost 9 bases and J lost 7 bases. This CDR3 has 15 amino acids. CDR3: CATSAGTGIFNEQFF. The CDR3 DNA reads TGTGCCACCTCAGCCGGGACAGGGATTTTTAATGAGCAGTTCTTC.

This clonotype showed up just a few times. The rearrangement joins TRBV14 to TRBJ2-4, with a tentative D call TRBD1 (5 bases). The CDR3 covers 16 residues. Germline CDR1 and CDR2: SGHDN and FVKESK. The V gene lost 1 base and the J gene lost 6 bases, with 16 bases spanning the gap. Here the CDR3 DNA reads TGTGCCAGCAGCCAAGTCGCAGGGCATGCAGGAAACATTCAGTACTTC. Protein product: CASSQVAGHAGNIQYF.

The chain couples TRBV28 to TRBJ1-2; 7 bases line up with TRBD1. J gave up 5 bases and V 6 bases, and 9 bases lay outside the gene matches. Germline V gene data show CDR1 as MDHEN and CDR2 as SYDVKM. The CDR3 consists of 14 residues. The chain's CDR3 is CASRYTGVGYGYTF. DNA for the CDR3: TGTGCCAGCAGATACACAGGGGTAGGGTATGGCTACACCTTC.

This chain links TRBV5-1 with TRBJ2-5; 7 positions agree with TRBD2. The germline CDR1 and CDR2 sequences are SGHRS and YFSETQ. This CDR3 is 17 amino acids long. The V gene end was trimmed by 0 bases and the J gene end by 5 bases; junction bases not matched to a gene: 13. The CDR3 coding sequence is TGCGCCAGCAGCTTGGCCATGATCGGCGGGAGTGTGGAGACCCAGTACTTC. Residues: CASSLAMIGGSVETQYF.

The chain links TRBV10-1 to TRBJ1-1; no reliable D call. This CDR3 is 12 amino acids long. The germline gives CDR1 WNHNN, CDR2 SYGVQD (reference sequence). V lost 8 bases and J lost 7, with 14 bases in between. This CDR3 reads CASGDGDFEAFF. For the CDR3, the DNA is TGCGCCAGCGGCGACGGGGATTTTGAAGCTTTCTTT.

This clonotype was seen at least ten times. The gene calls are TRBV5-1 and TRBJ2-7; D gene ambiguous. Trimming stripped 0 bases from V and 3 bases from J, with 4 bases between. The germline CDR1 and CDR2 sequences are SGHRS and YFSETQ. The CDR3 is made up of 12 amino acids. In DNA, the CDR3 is TGCGCCAGCAGCTTGGACAACTACGAGCAGTACTTC. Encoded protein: CASSLDNYEQYF.